These 32 T cell receptor beta chains were sequenced from one sample in a study of blood T cell repertoires in COVID-19. Libraries were prepared by immunoSEQ multiplex PCR; TCRdb keeps only in-frame clonotypes and omits some of them. This table holds more than 350,000 clones, approximately 90% found once. Sequencing was done on a sample of PBMCs or T cells enriched from blood (not recorded which). Receptors were obtained from a young man who had recovered from COVID-19.

The V gene is TRBV19, the J gene TRBJ2-1; D may be TRBD1 (6 bases). Germline CDR1 reads LNHDA; CDR2 reads SQIVND (reference sequence). Trimming cost V 6 bases and J 7 bases, with 16 bases left between them. CDR3 length: 14 residues. CDR3 nucleotide sequence: TGTGCCAGTAGCCTTCGAGGGGGAGTAAATGAGCAGTTCTTC. Translating it yields CASSLRGGVNEQFF.

This clone was found a few times. J is TRBJ2-1 and V is TRBV4-1, with TRBD2 matching over 11 bases. Trimming took 4 bases from V and 7 from J; bases not matched to a gene: 3. Germline V gene sequence: CDR1 MGHRA, CDR2 YSYEKL. The CDR3 sequence is 14 residues long. The CDR3 DNA sequence: TGCGCCAGCAGCCCGGGGACTAGCGGTAATGAGCAGTTCTTC. The encoded protein is CASSPGTSGNEQFF.

The gene calls are TRBV9 and TRBJ1-5; 10 bases agree with TRBD1. J was trimmed by 2 bases and V by 4 bases; bases with no gene match: 3. There are 15 residues in the CDR3. The germline V gene has CDR1 SGDLS and CDR2 YYNGEE. This chain's CDR3 is CASSTGTGGNQPQHF. For the CDR3, the DNA is TGTGCCAGCAGCACTGGGACAGGGGGCAATCAGCCCCAGCATTTT. Filled out from reference TRBV9 and TRBJ1-5, the complete variable domain reads DSGVTQTPKHLITATGQRVTLRCSPRSGDLSVYWYQQSLDQGLQFLIQYYNGEERAKGNILERFSAQQFPDLHSELNLSSLELGDSALYFCASSTGTGGNQPQHFGDGTRLSIL.

The rearrangement joins TRBV7-9 to TRBJ2-2, with TRBD2 matching over 9 bases. This CDR3 is 15 amino acids long. V dropped 7 bases and J dropped 4; count of bases not matched to a gene: 7. Looked up from germline, CDR1 is SEHNR and CDR2 is FQNEAQ (reference sequence). The CDR3 region has the DNA TGTGCCAGCATCCCCTTTAGCGGGGGCACCGGGGAGCTGTTTTTT. Its translation: CASIPFSGGTGELFF.

The J gene is TRBJ2-7, the V gene TRBV18; TRBD1 matches 8 bases. Losses at the gene ends were 2 bases for V and 0 bases for J; bases not matched to a gene: 3. The germline CDR1 and CDR2 sequences are KGHSH and LQKENI. The CDR3 is 15 residues long. The CDR3 coding sequence is TGTGCCAGCTCACCAGGACAGGGATTCTCCTACGAGCAGTACTTC. It codes for CASSPGQGFSYEQYF.

V and J are TRBV10-1 and TRBJ1-1; D not certain. This CDR3 contains 15 residues. The V gene lost 1 base and the J gene lost 7 bases, with 16 bases spanning the gap. Germline V gene sequence: CDR1 WNHNN, CDR2 SYGVQD (reference sequence). The CDR3 loop reads CASSECMILSGEAFF. The DNA of the CDR3 is TGCGCCAGCAGTGAGTGTATGATTCTTAGTGGTGAAGCTTTCTTT.

This rearrangement joins TRBV27 to TRBJ2-7; 10 bases are a match to TRBD2. CDR1 MNHEY and CDR2 SMNVEV come from the germline V gene (reference sequence). There are 15 residues in the CDR3. The V segment lost 5 bases and the J segment 6 bases; nucleotides outside the gene matches: 10. CDR3 coding DNA: TGTGCCAGCAGTGAAGCGGGAGGGCCGGCGCGCGAGCAGTACTTC. It translates to CASSEAGGPAREQYF.

This chain uses TRBV25-1 with TRBJ2-1; D not resolved. Trimming pared 2 bases from V and 10 bases from J, leaving 6 bases between. The CDR3 runs to 11 residues. CDR1 MGHDK and CDR2 SYGVNS come from the germline V gene. The CDR3 coding sequence is TGTGCCAGCAGTGAAAGCATGGAGCAGTTCTTC. Protein product: CASSESMEQFF.

This sequence joins TRBV7-2 and TRBJ1-5; D uncertain. The CDR3 loop spans 13 amino acids. Trimming left V 1 base short and J 5 bases short, with 6 bases between. The germline V gene has CDR1 SGHTA and CDR2 FQGNSA. The DNA of the CDR3 is TGTGCCAGCAGCTTAGATTTCGATCAGCCCCAGCATTTT. Its translation: CASSLDFDQPQHF.

For the CDR3, the DNA is TGTGCCATCAGTCTAGGCGATGAGCAGTTCTTC. It yields the protein CAISLGDEQFF. The chain couples TRBV10-3 to TRBJ2-1, with unresolved D. Germline loops: CDR1 ENHRY, CDR2 SYGVKD. This CDR3 is 11 amino acids long. V gave up 5 bases and J gave up 8 bases, with 7 bases separating them.

The chain couples TRBV2 to TRBJ2-7, with D tentatively TRBD2 (7 bases). V lost 4 bases and J 7 bases, leaving 11 bases between the germline ends. Germline V gene data show CDR1 as SNHLY and CDR2 as FYNNEI. CDR3 size: 12 residues. The CDR3 DNA reads TGTGCCAGCAGTGCAGGGGAGGGAGAGCAGTACTTC. This codes for CASSAGEGEQYF.

The count of this clone is one. In DNA, the CDR3 is TGTGCCAGCAGTGATCCTAGTTGGAACACTGAAGCTTTCTTT. Its protein is CASSDPSWNTEAFF. The V call is TRBV25-1, the J call TRBJ1-1; D is unresolved. There are 14 residues in the CDR3. V was cut by 3 bases and J by 1 base, with 9 bases left in between. CDR1 MGHDK and CDR2 SYGVNS come from the germline V gene.

V gene TRBV9 combines with J gene TRBJ2-7; 7 bases match TRBD2. The germline CDR1 and CDR2 sequences are SGDLS and YYNGEE. V was clipped by 3 bases and J by 4 bases; unmatched bases: 13. The CDR3 has 16 residues. This CDR3 reads CASSEGAVAGIYEQYF. The CDR3 DNA follows: TGTGCCAGCAGCGAAGGGGCTGTAGCGGGTATTTACGAGCAGTACTTC.

The CDR3 DNA is TGTGCCACCAGTCCCGCACACTCCTACGAGCAGTACTTC. Amino acids: CATSPAHSYEQYF. The chain couples TRBV24-1 to TRBJ2-7; D remains ambiguous. CDR1 and CDR2 from the germline V gene are KGHDR and SFDVKD. The CDR3 contains 13 residues. Between the trimmed V and J ends, which lost 6 bases and 0 bases, there was a span of 8 bases.

This sequence joins TRBV6-1 and TRBJ1-6; possible D gene TRBD1, 6 bases. Looked up from germline, CDR1 is MNHNS and CDR2 is SASEGT. The V and J ends lost 6 bases and 10 bases respectively, with 13 bases between them. The CDR3 spans 13 residues. CDR3 bases: TGTGCCAGCAGCACAGGGTCCCAATCACCCCTCCACTTT. It yields the protein CASSTGSQSPLHF.

The chain uses TRBV4-3 and TRBJ2-2; 8 bases are a match to TRBD2. Germline V gene sequence: CDR1 LGHNA, CDR2 YSLEER. V lost 0 bases, J lost 6 bases, and 12 bases stayed unmatched. The CDR3 is made up of 18 amino acids. The CDR3 region is CASSQDSSGRWYPGELFF. The DNA of the CDR3 is TGCGCCAGCAGCCAAGACTCGAGCGGGAGATGGTATCCCGGGGAGCTGTTTTTT.

This chain links TRBV5-6 with TRBJ2-6; D is uncertain. In germline, CDR1 is SGHDT, CDR2 YYEEEE. Deletions cut 6 bases from V and 0 bases from J, with 13 bases between. This CDR3 comprises 16 residues. DNA of the CDR3: TGTGCCAGCACAATGGGCCCGAGCTCTGGGGCCAACGTCCTGACTTTC. It codes for CASTMGPSSGANVLTF.

In this sample, this clone turned up once. The chain carries TRBV30 and TRBJ2-3; tentatively, D is TRBD2 (6 bases). Germline CDR1 GTSNPN, CDR2 SVGIG (reference sequence). Trimming removed 5 bases at V and 5 bases at J, with 11 bases between. The CDR3 loop spans 12 amino acids. The CDR3 loop is CAWAGSGDTQYF. CDR3 in DNA: TGTGCCTGGGCGGGATCCGGAGATACGCAGTATTTT. Based on the CDR3 plus reference TRBV30 and TRBJ2-3, the full variable domain is SQTIHQWPATLVQPVGSPLSLECTVEGTSNPNLYWYRQAAGRGLQLLFYSVGIGQISSEVPQNLSASRPQDRQFILSSKKLLLSDSGFYLCAWAGSGDTQYFGPGTRLTVL.

The rearrangement uses TRBV5-8 and TRBJ2-1, with a tentative D call TRBD1 (5 bases). The CDR3 consists of 15 residues. CDR1 SGHTS and CDR2 YDEGEE come from the germline V gene. Trimming pared 4 bases from V and 6 bases from J, leaving 17 bases between. The CDR3 DNA is TGTGCCAGCAGCCGAAACAGGATTAATACCAATGAGCAGTTCTTC. This sequence encodes CASSRNRINTNEQFF.

This chain uses TRBV19 with TRBJ2-7; the match to TRBD2 covers 9 bases. After removal of 2 bases from V and 2 bases from J, the junction contained 4 bases not matched to a gene. CDR3 size: 15 residues. CDR1 and CDR2 from the germline V gene are LNHDA and SQIVND (reference sequence). CDR3 residues: CASSISSGEAYEQYF. CDR3 coding DNA: TGTGCCAGTAGTATATCTAGCGGGGAGGCCTACGAGCAGTACTTC.

This chain joins TRBV6-4 and TRBJ2-1, with D hard to call. Germline CDR1 and CDR2: MRHNA and SNTAGT. Trimming took 4 bases from V and 5 from J, leaving 9 bases between them. The CDR3 loop spans 13 amino acids. In DNA, the CDR3 is TGTGCCAGCAGTGTGGCCCATAACAATGAGCAGTTCTTC. Amino acid sequence: CASSVAHNNEQFF.

The rearrangement uses TRBV12-3 or TRBV12-4 and TRBJ2-1; D not resolved. The CDR3 is 11 residues long. V lost 6 bases and J lost 9, with 9 bases in between. CDR3 loop: CASRERGEQFF. Written as DNA, the CDR3 is TGTGCCAGCAGGGAAAGAGGTGAGCAGTTCTTC.

The rearrangement links TRBV3-1 (or the pseudogene TRBV3-2) to TRBJ1-2, with a possible D match to TRBD1 (5 bases). V was pared by 4 bases and J by 6 bases, with 18 bases between. The CDR3 extends over 15 amino acids. CDR1 and CDR2 from the germline V gene are LGHDT and YNNKEL (reference sequence). The CDR3 protein is CASSPWSGTEDGYTF. The CDR3 DNA sequence: TGTGCCAGCAGCCCCTGGAGCGGGACTGAGGATGGCTACACCTTC.

Written as DNA, the CDR3 is TGTGCCAGCAGCTTAGATCCGGACGGGATCTATGGCTACACCTTC. The encoded protein is CASSLDPDGIYGYTF. J is TRBJ1-2 and V is TRBV7-8, with D uncertain. Trimming removed 1 base from V and 4 bases from J, with 13 bases in between. CDR3 length: 15 residues. CDR1 SGHVS and CDR2 FQNEAQ come from the germline V gene.

The rearrangement joins TRBV12-3 or TRBV12-4 to TRBJ1-2, with D maybe TRBD1 (5 bases). The ends were cut back, 2 bases at V and 7 bases at J, with 8 bases in the middle. The CDR3 is made up of 12 amino acids. This CDR3 is CASSLQGVGYTF. In DNA, the CDR3 is TGTGCCAGCAGTTTACAAGGGGTTGGCTACACCTTC.

This chain connects TRBV28 to TRBJ2-7; tentative D call: TRBD2 (5 bases). Per the germline V gene, CDR1 is MDHEN and CDR2 is SYDVKM. Trimming cost V 5 bases and J 1 base, with 12 bases left between them. This CDR3 contains 14 residues. The CDR3 spells CASSPFGNSYEQYF. As DNA, the CDR3 is TGTGCCAGCAGTCCCTTCGGGAATTCCTACGAGCAGTACTTC.

The chain is built from TRBV10-2 and TRBJ2-5; 10 bases are shared with TRBD2. There are 16 residues in the CDR3. Germline CDR1 and CDR2: WSHSY and SAAADI. Trimming removed 0 bases from V and 5 bases from J; junction bases left unmatched: 6. The CDR3 nucleotides are TGCGCCAGCAGTGAGTCCCTAGCGGGGGTCGGGGAGACCCAGTACTTC. Its protein is CASSESLAGVGETQYF.

V and J are TRBV5-6 and TRBJ2-1, with a possible D match to TRBD1 (5 bases). The CDR3 covers 14 residues. Looked up from germline, CDR1 is SGHDT and CDR2 is YYEEEE. V was clipped by 4 bases and J by 9 bases, with 17 bases between them. This CDR3 reads CASSPRVWGFEQFF. For the CDR3, the DNA is TGTGCCAGCAGCCCCAGGGTCTGGGGCTTTGAGCAGTTCTTC.

The chain recombines TRBV24-1 with TRBJ2-5; TRBD1 aligns across 9 bases. The CDR3 consists of 17 residues. From germline, CDR1 is KGHDR and CDR2 SFDVKD. With 4 bases clipped from V and 2 bases from J, the junction kept 10 bases outside the gene matches. In DNA form, the CDR3 reads TGTGCCACCAGTGACCCAGGGGACAGGGCGGGTCAAGAGACCCAGTACTTC. Translating gives CATSDPGDRAGQETQYF.

The gene calls are TRBV11-2 and TRBJ2-1; no definite D call. CDR1 is SGHAT and CDR2 is FQNNGV in the germline V gene. V lost 5 bases and J 7 bases, leaving 12 bases between the germline ends. The CDR3 loop spans 13 amino acids. The CDR3 bases are TGTGCCAGCAGCCCCGGTAATGAAAATGAGCAGTTCTTC. It translates to CASSPGNENEQFF. Supplemented by reference TRBV11-2 and TRBJ2-1, the full variable domain reads EAGVAQSPRYKIIEKRQSVAFWCNPISGHATLYWYQQILGQGPKLLIQFQNNGVVDDSQLPKDRFSAERLKGVDSTLKIQPAKLEDSAVYLCASSPGNENEQFFGPGTRLTVL.

The chain employs TRBV11-1 and TRBJ2-1; TRBD2 matches at 10 bases. The germline V gene encodes CDR1 SGHAT and CDR2 FQDESV (reference sequence). The CDR3 contains 16 residues. V gave up 7 bases and J gave up 7 bases; unmatched junction bases: 13. CDR3 amino acids: CASKSQGASGRNEQFF. The CDR3 bases are TGTGCCAGCAAATCTCAAGGAGCTAGCGGGAGAAATGAGCAGTTCTTC.

The chain uses TRBV24-1 and TRBJ1-2; D perhaps matches TRBD1 (6 bases). This CDR3 is 16 amino acids long. In germline, CDR1 is KGHDR, CDR2 SFDVKD. The germline V and J ends were trimmed by 3 bases and 8 bases, with 21 bases remaining between them. The DNA of the CDR3 is TGTGCCACCAGTGATCCTACCTACACAGGGTCCGACGGCTACACCTTC. This encodes CATSDPTYTGSDGYTF.